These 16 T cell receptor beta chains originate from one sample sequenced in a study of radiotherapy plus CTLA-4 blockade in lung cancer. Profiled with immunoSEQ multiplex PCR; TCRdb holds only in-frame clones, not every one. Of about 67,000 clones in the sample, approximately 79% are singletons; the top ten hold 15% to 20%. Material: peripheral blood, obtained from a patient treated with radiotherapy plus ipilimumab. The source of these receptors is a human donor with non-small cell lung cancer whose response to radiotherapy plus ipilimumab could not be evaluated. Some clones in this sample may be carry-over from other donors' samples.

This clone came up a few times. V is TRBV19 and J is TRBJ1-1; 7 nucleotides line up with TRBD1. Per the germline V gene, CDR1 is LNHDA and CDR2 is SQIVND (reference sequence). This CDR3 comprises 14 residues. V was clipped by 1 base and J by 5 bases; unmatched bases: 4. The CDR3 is CASSIVGGATEAFF. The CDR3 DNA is TGTGCCAGTAGTATAGTAGGGGGCGCGACTGAAGCTTTCTTT. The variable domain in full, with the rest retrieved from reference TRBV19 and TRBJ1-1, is DGGITQSPKYLFRKEGQNVTLSCEQNLNHDAMYWYRQDPGQGLRLIYYSQIVNDFQKGDIAEGYSVSREKKESFPLTVTSAQKNPTAFYLCASSIVGGATEAFFGQGTRLTVV.

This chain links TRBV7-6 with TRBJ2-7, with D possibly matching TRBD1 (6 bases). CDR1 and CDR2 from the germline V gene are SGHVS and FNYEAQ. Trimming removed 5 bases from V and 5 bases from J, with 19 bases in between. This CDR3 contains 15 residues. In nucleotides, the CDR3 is TGTGCCAGCAGCACCCAGTTTAGGGGGTTCGACGAGCAGTACTTC. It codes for CASSTQFRGFDEQYF.

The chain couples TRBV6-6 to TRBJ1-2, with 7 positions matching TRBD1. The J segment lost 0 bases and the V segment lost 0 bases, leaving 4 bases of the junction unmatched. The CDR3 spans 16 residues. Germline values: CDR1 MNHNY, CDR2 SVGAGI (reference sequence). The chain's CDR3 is CASSYSRDSTNYGYTF. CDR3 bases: TGTGCCAGCAGTTACTCCAGGGACAGTACTAACTATGGCTACACCTTC.

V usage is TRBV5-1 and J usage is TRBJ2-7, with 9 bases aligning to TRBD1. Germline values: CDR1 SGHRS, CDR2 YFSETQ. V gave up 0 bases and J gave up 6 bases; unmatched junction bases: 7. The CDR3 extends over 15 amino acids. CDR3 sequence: CASSLVPGTGLEQYF. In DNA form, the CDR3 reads TGCGCCAGCAGCTTGGTCCCCGGGACAGGGCTCGAGCAGTACTTC.

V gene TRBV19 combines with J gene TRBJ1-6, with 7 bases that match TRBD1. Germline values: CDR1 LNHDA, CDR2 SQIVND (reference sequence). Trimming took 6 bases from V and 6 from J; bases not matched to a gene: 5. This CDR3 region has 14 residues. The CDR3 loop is CASRTGQTNSPLHF. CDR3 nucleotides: TGTGCCAGTAGGACGGGACAGACTAATTCACCCCTCCACTTT.

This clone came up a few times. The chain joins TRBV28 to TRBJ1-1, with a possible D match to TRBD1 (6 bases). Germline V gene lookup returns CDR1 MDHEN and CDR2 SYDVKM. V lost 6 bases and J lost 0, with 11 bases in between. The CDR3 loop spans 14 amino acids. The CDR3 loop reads CASRWTDMNTEAFF. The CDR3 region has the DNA TGTGCCAGCAGGTGGACAGACATGAACACTGAAGCTTTCTTT.

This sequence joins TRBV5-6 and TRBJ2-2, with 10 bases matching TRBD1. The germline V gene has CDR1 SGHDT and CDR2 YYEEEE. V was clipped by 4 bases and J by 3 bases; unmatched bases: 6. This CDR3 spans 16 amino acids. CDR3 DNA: TGTGCCAGCAGCGGGTGGACAGGGGGAGACACCGGGGAGCTGTTTTTT. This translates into CASSGWTGGDTGELFF.

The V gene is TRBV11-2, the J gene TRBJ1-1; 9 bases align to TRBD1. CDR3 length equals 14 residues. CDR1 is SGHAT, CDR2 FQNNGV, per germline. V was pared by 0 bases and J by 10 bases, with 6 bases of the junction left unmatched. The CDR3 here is CASSLDRGQGRAFF. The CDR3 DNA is TGTGCCAGCAGCTTAGATCGCGGACAGGGGCGAGCTTTCTTT.

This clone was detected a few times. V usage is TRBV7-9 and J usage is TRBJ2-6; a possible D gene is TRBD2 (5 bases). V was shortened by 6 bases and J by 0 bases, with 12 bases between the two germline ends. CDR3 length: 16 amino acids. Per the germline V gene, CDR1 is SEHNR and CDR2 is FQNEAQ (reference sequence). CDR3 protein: CASRVDGVSGANVLTF. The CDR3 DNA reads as TGTGCCAGCAGAGTGGACGGGGTCTCTGGGGCCAACGTCCTGACTTTC.

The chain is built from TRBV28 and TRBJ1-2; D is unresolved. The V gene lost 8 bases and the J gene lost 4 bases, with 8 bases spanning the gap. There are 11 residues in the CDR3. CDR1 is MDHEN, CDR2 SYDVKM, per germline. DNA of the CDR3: TGTGCCAGCCGGGGAAGCTATGGCTACACCTTC. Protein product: CASRGSYGYTF.

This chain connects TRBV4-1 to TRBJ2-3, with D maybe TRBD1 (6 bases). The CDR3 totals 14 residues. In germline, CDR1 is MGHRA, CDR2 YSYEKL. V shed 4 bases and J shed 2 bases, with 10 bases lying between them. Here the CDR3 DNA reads TGCGCCAGCAGCCCCGGGACATTCACAGATACGCAGTATTTT. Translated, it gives CASSPGTFTDTQYF.

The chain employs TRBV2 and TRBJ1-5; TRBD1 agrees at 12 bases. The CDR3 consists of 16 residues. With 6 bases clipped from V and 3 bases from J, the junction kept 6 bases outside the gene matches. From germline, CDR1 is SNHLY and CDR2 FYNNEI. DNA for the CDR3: TGTGCCAGCAGCGGGACAGGGGGCGGAAACAATCAGCCCCAGCATTTT. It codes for CASSGTGGGNNQPQHF. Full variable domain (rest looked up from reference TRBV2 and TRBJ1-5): EPEVTQTPSHQVTQMGQEVILRCVPISNHLYFYWYRQILGQKVEFLVSFYNNEISEKSEIFDDQFSVERPDGSNFTLKIRSTKLEDSAMYFCASSGTGGGNNQPQHFGDGTRLSIL.

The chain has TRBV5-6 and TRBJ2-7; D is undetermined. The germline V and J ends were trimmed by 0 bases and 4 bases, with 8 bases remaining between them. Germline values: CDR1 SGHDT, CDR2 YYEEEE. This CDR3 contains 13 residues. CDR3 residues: CASSLAQVYEQYF. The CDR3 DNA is TGTGCCAGCAGCTTGGCCCAGGTTTACGAGCAGTACTTC.

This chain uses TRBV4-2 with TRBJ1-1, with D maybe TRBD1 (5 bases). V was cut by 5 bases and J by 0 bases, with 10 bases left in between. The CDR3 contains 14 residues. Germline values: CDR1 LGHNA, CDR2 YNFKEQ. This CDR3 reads CASSGGGLNTEAFF. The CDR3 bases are TGTGCCAGCAGCGGGGGGGGGTTGAACACTGAAGCTTTCTTT.

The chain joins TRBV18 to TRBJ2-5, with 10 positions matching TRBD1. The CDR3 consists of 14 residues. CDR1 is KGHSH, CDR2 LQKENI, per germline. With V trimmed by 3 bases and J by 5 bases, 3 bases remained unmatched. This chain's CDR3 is CASSPGGQGETQYF. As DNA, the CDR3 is TGTGCCAGCTCACCCGGGGGACAGGGGGAGACCCAGTACTTC.

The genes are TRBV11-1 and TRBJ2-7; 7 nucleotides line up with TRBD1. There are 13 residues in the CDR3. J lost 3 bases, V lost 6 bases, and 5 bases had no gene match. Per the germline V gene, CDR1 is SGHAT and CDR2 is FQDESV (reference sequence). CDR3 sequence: CASSRDRLYEQYF. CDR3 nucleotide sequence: TGTGCCAGCAGTCGGGACAGACTCTACGAGCAGTACTTC.